What follows are 5 T cell receptor beta chains derived from one specimen sequenced in a study of cytomegalovirus exposure and HLA in healthy donors. TCRdb keeps only in-frame clones here, not all; method: immunoSEQ multiplex PCR. The data contain 150,000 to 200,000 clones, 84% of them singletons. What was sequenced was PBMCs. These receptor sequences come from a man aged 30 to 45 in good health and CMV-seropositive.

The J gene is TRBJ2-3, the V gene TRBV6-4; 10 bases align to TRBD2. The CDR3 totals 15 residues. The V gene's germline CDR1 is MRHNA and CDR2 SNTAGT. J lost 6 bases, V lost 6 bases, and 9 bases had no gene match. The CDR3 here is CASRPLAGESDTQYF. CDR3 DNA: TGTGCCAGCAGGCCTCTAGCGGGAGAGTCGGATACGCAGTATTTT.

The chain uses TRBV18 and TRBJ1-4; perhaps TRBD1 as D (6 bases). Germline V gene lookup returns CDR1 KGHSH and CDR2 LQKENI. The CDR3 runs to 21 residues. Trimming shortened V by 3 bases and J by 7 bases, and 33 bases separated the two germline ends. The CDR3 region has the DNA TGTGCCAGCTCACCCATGGCCACAACAGGGTCCTCGGATTCCCGTGGTGAAAAACTGTTTTTT. Its protein is CASSPMATTGSSDSRGEKLFF. Filled out from reference TRBV18 and TRBJ1-4, the complete variable domain reads NAGVMQNPRHLVRRRGQEARLRCSPMKGHSHVYWYRQLPEEGLKFMVYLQKENIIDESGMPKERFSAEFPKEGPSILRIQQVVRGDSAAYFCASSPMATTGSSDSRGEKLFFGSGTQLSVL.

The chain has TRBV4-3 and TRBJ1-1; a possible D gene is TRBD1 (5 bases). CDR3 length: 16 amino acids. Germline CDR1 reads LGHNA; CDR2 reads YSLEER. With 3 bases removed from V and 1 base from J, the gap between germline ends came to 15 bases. CDR3 in DNA: TGCGCCAGCAGCCAGCTTATTTCGACAGCGAACACTGAAGCTTTCTTT. This translates into CASSQLISTANTEAFF.

The gene calls are TRBV7-3 and TRBJ2-3, with TRBD1 as a possible D gene (6 bases). The germline V and J ends were trimmed by 0 bases and 4 bases, with 14 bases remaining between them. The CDR3 runs to 16 residues. Looked up from germline, CDR1 is SGHTA and CDR2 is FQGTGA. The CDR3 loop reads CASSLTPRGMADTQYF. In nucleotides, the CDR3 is TGTGCCAGCAGCTTAACCCCCAGGGGAATGGCAGATACGCAGTATTTT.

CDR3 coding DNA: TGTGCCAGCAGCCTCACCGGACGGATCTTGGGGGGGACTGAAGCTTTCTTT. Its translation: CASSLTGRILGGTEAFF. V usage is TRBV5-6 and J usage is TRBJ1-1, with D maybe TRBD1 (5 bases). Germline CDR1 reads SGHDT; CDR2 reads YYEEEE. Trimming took off 4 bases at V and 5 bases at J, with 24 bases between the two ends. CDR3 size: 17 residues.